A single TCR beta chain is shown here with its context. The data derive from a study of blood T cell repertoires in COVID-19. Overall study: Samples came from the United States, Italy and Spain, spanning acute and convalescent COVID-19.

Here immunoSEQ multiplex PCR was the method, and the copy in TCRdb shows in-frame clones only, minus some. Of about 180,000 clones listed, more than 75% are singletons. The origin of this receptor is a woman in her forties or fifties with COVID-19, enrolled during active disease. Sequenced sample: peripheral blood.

CDR3 region: CASSPSYEQYF. The DNA for the CDR3 is TGTGCCAGCAGCCCCTCTTACGAGCAGTACTTC. The V and J genes are TRBV7-2 and TRBJ2-7; D remains unclear. CDR3 length: 11 residues. V was clipped by 5 bases and J by 4 bases, with 6 bases between them. Germline V gene data show CDR1 as SGHTA and CDR2 as FQGNSA.